This T cell receptor (beta chain) was observed in a study of blood T cell repertoires in COVID-19. Study details: Whether acute or convalescent, the COVID-19 samples came from the United States, Italy and Spain. PBMCs, B-cell-depleted T cells, or T cells were the source of the cDNA or gDNA that made up the material.

Authors' methods: Estimation of nucleated cell counts relied on the amplification of reference gene primers. Measured with immunoSEQ multiplex PCR; TCRdb has only the in-frame clones, and not every one. That table furnishes V, J and clone size, whereas the DNA furnished D and trimming. Counted here are roughly 70,000 clones, approximately 91% occurring once; the ten biggest clones make up about an eighth. CDR3 length: 13 residues. The germline V and J ends were trimmed by 2 bases and 4 bases, with 9 bases remaining between them. Per the germline V gene, CDR1 is MNHEY and CDR2 is SVGEGT. Input material: peripheral blood. The chain couples TRBV6-2 or TRBV6-3 to TRBJ2-7; D is undetermined. The source is a human donor with active COVID-19. The donor label of this sample is uncertain. This CDR3 reads CASSYGQVYEQYF. Written as DNA, the CDR3 is TGTGCCAGCAGTTACGGTCAGGTATACGAGCAGTACTTC.